This T cell receptor beta chain is from a study of T cell repertoires in cytomegalovirus infection (dated by TCRdb to the late 2010s). Background for the entire study: Peptide stimulations targeted recently identified HLA-C-restricted CMV epitopes, whose presentation resists viral immunomodulation, together with well-studied HLA-B-restricted epitopes. Because public TCR beta signatures pointed to carriage of CMV infection together with the matching HLA type, the HLA type of each donor mattered for the analysis. The research as a whole found: The ex vivo response was dominated by HLA-C-restricted CMV-specific TCR beta clonotypes, which also provided the single most frequent clonotype in two of eight donors. In both this cohort and an independent 352-donor cohort, the cumulative frequency of public TCR beta family members distinguished carriers of CMV infection plus the relevant HLA type.

The sample was run on an Illumina HiSeq 1500. In TCRdb, the public reads were trimmed at Q25 with fastp and aligned with MiXCR, with productive beta chains retained. Every entry covers one CDR3 protein and lists the most common genes and DNA from its rows. This sample is represented by some 920,000 distinct CDR3 sequences; around 29% of them were singletons. The top ten hold more than 13% of the sample. This clonotype was detected a few times. Its antigen has not been determined. It has no much larger one-base neighbor in the sample; base qualities were not kept. Interpreted using the paper, the treatment or condition label stands for: in vitro stimulation with specific CMV peptide epitopes to enrich CMV-specific T cells. Looking up the germline V gene yields CDR1 MNHNS and CDR2 SASEGT. Measured from the cysteine to the phenylalanine, the CDR3 is 13 residues long. Only the CDR3 part of the read is kept: 39 bases, read in frame from the first base. V drops 6 bases and J drops 2 bases, leaving 10 bases in between.

Rearrangement joined TRBV6-1 to TRBJ1-2; TRBD1 could be the D gene, as 5 bases match. This receptor was identified in a human donor in good health (CMV status not recorded). Some clones in this sample may be carry-over from other donors' samples. Sequencing was performed on cultured CD8+ T cells from PBMCs, taken from culture after CMV antigen stimulation. At the DNA level, the sequence is TGTGCCAGCAGAGTGACAGAAAACTATGGCTACACCTTC. Protein translation: CASRVTENYGYTF.